This T cell receptor (beta chain) stems from a study of shared clonotypes between healthy human individuals. CD8 cells regarded as naive lacked CD45RO, were positively chosen for CCR7, and omitted terminally differentiated effector memory CD45RA+ cells. The CDR3 loop spans 11 amino acids. The V gene lost 6 bases and the J gene lost 10 bases, with 10 bases spanning the gap. Germline CDR1 reads PRHDT; CDR2 reads FYEKMQ (reference sequence). The repertoire was sequenced with immunoSEQ multiplex PCR; TCRdb's copy has only in-frame clones and lacks some. The data hold roughly 550,000 clones, with less than 97% observed a single time. In regard to this clone: The antigen is not known.

Study-level results: Even with large depth, rarefaction showed that sorted-subset sequencing was incomplete.

This clonotype was obtained from a woman under 40 in good health. The specimen was naive CD8+ T cells sorted from blood. The chain recombines TRBV13 with TRBJ2-1; D unresolved. CDR3 region: CASRDLEEQFF. In DNA, the CDR3 is TGTGCCAGCAGGGATTTGGAGGAGCAGTTCTTC.